This TCR beta chain was recorded in a study of CD8+ T cells in alopecia areata. Treatment denoted: oral pan-JAK inhibitor, 5-10 mg twice daily. Cell sorting on a FACSAria was used to separate CD4+ and CD8+ T cells from the PBMCs. This CDR3 contains 15 residues. V was cut by 0 bases and J by 2 bases, with 10 bases left in between. The V gene's germline CDR1 is LNHNV and CDR2 YYDKDF (reference sequence). The study, taken as a whole, reports: Relative to mice, TCR sharing across patients was less clear, a difference possibly HLA-related. Scalp data also include sequences from resident alphabeta T cells of normal skin. Affected scalp, especially in alopecia totalis/universalis, had a higher clonality than normal scalp did.

TCR sequencing used cDNA made by reverse transcription of extracted RNA. Assay used: immunoSEQ multiplex PCR; TCRdb lists only in-frame clones, some missing. The repertoire includes about 180,000 clones, 40% to 55% of them detected once, and around 10% sits in the top ten. A word on this clone: The antigen is not known.

The material was CD8+ T cells sorted from blood, obtained between weeks 51 and 52, from a patient treated with tofacitinib. The receptor's source is a human donor with alopecia areata. The V call is TRBV15, the J call TRBJ2-5; TRBD2 is a possible D gene (6 bases). The CDR3 here is CATSRDGGNQETQYF. CDR3 nucleotides: TGTGCCACCAGCAGAGATGGAGGGAATCAAGAGACCCAGTACTTC.